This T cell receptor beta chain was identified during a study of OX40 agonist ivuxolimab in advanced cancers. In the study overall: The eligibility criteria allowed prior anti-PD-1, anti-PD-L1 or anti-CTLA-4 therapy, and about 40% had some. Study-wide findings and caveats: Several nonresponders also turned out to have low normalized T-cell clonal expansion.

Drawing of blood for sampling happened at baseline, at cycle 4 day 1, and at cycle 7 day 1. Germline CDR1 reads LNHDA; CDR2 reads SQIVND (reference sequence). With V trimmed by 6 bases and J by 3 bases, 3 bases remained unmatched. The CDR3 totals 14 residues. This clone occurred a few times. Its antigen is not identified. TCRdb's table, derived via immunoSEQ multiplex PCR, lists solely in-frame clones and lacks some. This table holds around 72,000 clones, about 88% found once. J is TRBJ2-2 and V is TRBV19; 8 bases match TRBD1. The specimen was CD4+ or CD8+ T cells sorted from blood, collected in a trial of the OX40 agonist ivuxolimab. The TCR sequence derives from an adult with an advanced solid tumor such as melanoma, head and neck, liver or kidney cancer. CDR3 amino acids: CASRPGQDTGELFF. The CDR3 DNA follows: TGTGCCAGTAGACCGGGACAGGACACCGGGGAGCTGTTTTTT.